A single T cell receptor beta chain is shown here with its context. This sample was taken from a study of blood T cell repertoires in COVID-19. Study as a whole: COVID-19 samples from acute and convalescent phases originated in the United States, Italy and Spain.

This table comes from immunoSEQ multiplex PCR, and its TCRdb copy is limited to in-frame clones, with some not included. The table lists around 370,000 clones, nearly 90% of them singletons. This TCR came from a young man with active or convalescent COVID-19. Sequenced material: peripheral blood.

The CDR3 DNA sequence: TGTGCCAGCAGTTACGATTTAGCTAGCGGGAGTAACGAGCAGTACTTC. This codes for CASSYDLASGSNEQYF. The chain uses TRBV6-5 and TRBJ2-7; TRBD2 matches at 10 bases. Germline V CDR1 and CDR2: MNHEY, SVGAGI. The CDR3 is made up of 16 amino acids. The ends lost 2 bases at V and 5 bases at J; junction bases unmatched: 9.